Following are 18 T cell receptor beta chains from one sample sequenced in a study of STAT5B mutations in CD4+ large granular lymphocyte leukemia. Clones were sequenced by immunoSEQ multiplex PCR, and TCRdb holds only the in-frame ones, with some missing. This sample has about 34,000 clones; less than 80% occur once, and the top ten carry approximately 2.5%. The sample consisted of CD4+ T cells from blood buffy coats. All receptors derive from a human donor in good health.

The gene calls are TRBV2 and TRBJ2-2, with D unclear. CDR1 SNHLY and CDR2 FYNNEI come from the germline V gene. V lost 5 bases and J 6 bases, leaving 10 bases between the germline ends. The CDR3 consists of 13 residues. In DNA form, the CDR3 reads TGTGCCAGCAGTCCGGGTCCCGCCGGGGAGCTGTTTTTT. The encoded protein is CASSPGPAGELFF.

The gene calls are TRBV9 and TRBJ1-2; 10 bases agree with TRBD1. The CDR3 length is 16 residues. Trimming removed 0 bases from V and 0 bases from J; junction bases left unmatched: 2. Germline CDR1 reads SGDLS; CDR2 reads YYNGEE. CDR3 in DNA: TGTGCCAGCAGCGTAGCCGGACAGGGGGCTAACTATGGCTACACCTTC. As protein: CASSVAGQGANYGYTF.

The gene calls are TRBV14 and TRBJ1-5; D gene ambiguous. CDR3 size: 13 residues. Deletions cut 0 bases from V and 9 bases from J, with 9 bases between. In germline, CDR1 is SGHDN, CDR2 FVKESK. CDR3 sequence: CASSQDPFGPQHF. As DNA, the CDR3 is TGTGCCAGCAGCCAAGACCCCTTTGGGCCCCAGCATTTT.

The V gene is TRBV6-5, the J gene TRBJ1-2; D unresolved. Trimming shortened V by 6 bases and J by 2 bases, and 10 bases separated the two germline ends. CDR1 MNHEY and CDR2 SVGAGI come from the germline V gene. The CDR3 is 13 amino acids. CDR3 coding DNA: TGTGCCAGCAGAGAGACACAGAACTATGGCTACACCTTC. Amino acid sequence: CASRETQNYGYTF.

This clone was found a few times. The V gene is TRBV12-5, the J gene TRBJ2-1, with 8 nucleotides matching TRBD1. V trimming: 5 bases; J trimming: 5 bases; junction bases outside the gene matches: 14. CDR3 length: 17 residues. Germline CDR1 is LGHNT and CDR2 is FRNRAP. The CDR3 region has the DNA TGTGCTAGTGGTCTAAGGATCGCGGACAGGGATAACAATGAGCAGTTCTTC. Its protein product is CASGLRIADRDNNEQFF.

The rearrangement links TRBV18 to TRBJ2-1, with 8 bases identical to TRBD1. V gave up 3 bases and J gave up 6 bases; unmatched junction bases: 7. The germline gives CDR1 KGHSH, CDR2 LQKENI. The CDR3 runs 15 residues. CDR3 in DNA: TGTGCCAGCTCACCCAGGACAGGGTTGGGCAATGAGCAGTTCTTC. Amino acids: CASSPRTGLGNEQFF. The full variable domain, in which reference TRBV18 and TRBJ2-1 provide the parts outside the CDR3, is NAGVMQNPRHLVRRRGQEARLRCSPMKGHSHVYWYRQLPEEGLKFMVYLQKENIIDESGMPKERFSAEFPKEGPSILRIQQVVRGDSAAYFCASSPRTGLGNEQFFGPGTRLTVL.

The chain carries TRBV5-1 and TRBJ2-7; D possibly corresponds to TRBD2 (7 bases). Per the germline V gene, CDR1 is SGHRS and CDR2 is YFSETQ. The V and J ends lost 4 bases and 2 bases respectively, with 13 bases between them. The CDR3 runs 14 residues. The CDR3, as DNA: TGCGCCAGCAGCAGCGGGACAATCGCCTACGAGCAGTACTTC. It encodes CASSSGTIAYEQYF.

The chain recombines TRBV6-1 with TRBJ1-4; TRBD1 matches at 10 bases. The CDR3 sequence is 17 residues long. CDR1 is MNHNS, CDR2 SASEGT, per germline. Trimming at V came to 4 bases and at J to 4 bases, leaving 9 bases not matched to a gene. CDR3 sequence: CASSAIDRGRSNEKLFF. The CDR3, as DNA: TGTGCCAGCAGTGCCATAGACAGGGGGCGAAGTAATGAAAAACTGTTTTTT.

V and J are TRBV28 and TRBJ1-1; the match to TRBD1 covers 8 bases. CDR3 size: 12 residues. The junction had 7 bases not matched to a gene; V was cut back by 6 bases and J by 10 bases. Germline V gives CDR1 MDHEN, CDR2 SYDVKM. CDR3 residues: CASSPGTGGAFF. CDR3 sequence (DNA): TGTGCCAGCAGCCCCGGGACAGGAGGAGCTTTCTTT. The full variable domain, completed using reference TRBV28 and TRBJ1-1, is DVKVTQSSRYLVKRTGEKVFLECVQDMDHENMFWYRQDPGLGLRLIYFSYDVKMKEKGDIPEGYSVSREKKERFSLILESASTNQTSMYLCASSPGTGGAFFGQGTRLTVV.

Note on this clone: One end of the junction is discordant with germline, which a read error may explain. The genes are TRBV19 and TRBJ1-2, with 10 bases lining up with TRBD1. Germline CDR1 reads LNHDA; CDR2 reads SQIVND (reference sequence). The CDR3 sequence is 15 residues long. The CDR3 reads CASSLDRGLPYGYTF. As DNA, the CDR3 is TGTGCCAGTAGTCTAGACAGGGGGCTTCCCTATGGCTACACCTTC.

The sample holds a few counts of this clone. This chain links TRBV7-9 with TRBJ2-7, with TRBD2 as a possible D gene (6 bases). CDR1 and CDR2 from the germline V gene are SEHNR and FQNEAQ (reference sequence). With 5 bases removed from V and 6 bases from J, the gap between germline ends came to 20 bases. The length of the CDR3 is 15 residues. CDR3 sequence: CASSKGWGVEGEQYF. In DNA, the CDR3 is TGTGCCAGCAGCAAGGGTTGGGGGGTGGAGGGCGAGCAGTACTTC.

This clone was found a few times. J is TRBJ2-5 and V is TRBV7-7; D remains ambiguous. Looked up from germline, CDR1 is SSHAT and CDR2 is FNYEAQ (reference sequence). CDR3 length equals 13 residues. With 1 base removed from V and 4 bases from J, the gap between germline ends came to 7 bases. CDR3 sequence reads: CASSLGVGETQYF. The DNA for the CDR3 is TGTGCCAGCAGCTTAGGGGTGGGAGAGACCCAGTACTTC.

The chain combines TRBV5-1 with TRBJ2-6; D unclear. Germline CDR1 SGHRS, CDR2 YFSETQ. The CDR3 is made up of 17 amino acids. V lost 1 base to trimming and J lost 0 bases, with 11 bases between them. The CDR3 here is CASSLQPRISGANVLTF. The CDR3 coding sequence is TGCGCCAGCAGCTTGCAACCGCGGATCTCTGGGGCCAACGTCCTGACTTTC.

The V call is TRBV5-4, the J call TRBJ2-5, with 10 bases matching TRBD2. V gave up 0 bases and J gave up 4 bases; unmatched junction bases: 6. Germline V gene lookup returns CDR1 SGHNT and CDR2 YYREEE (reference sequence). The CDR3 is 16 residues long. CDR3 sequence (DNA): TGTGCCAGCAGCTTGGGACTAGCGGGCGGGCGAGAGACCCAGTACTTC. Protein: CASSLGLAGGRETQYF.

This clone showed up just a few times. CDR3 amino acids: CASSPRGQGRNEQFF. CDR3 sequence (DNA): TGTGCCAGCTCACCACGCGGACAGGGGAGGAATGAGCAGTTCTTC. The chain couples TRBV18 to TRBJ2-1; TRBD1 matches at 9 bases. The J segment lost 7 bases and the V segment lost 1 base, leaving 5 bases of the junction unmatched. The CDR3 is 15 residues long. CDR1 is KGHSH, CDR2 LQKENI, per germline.

V is TRBV5-3 and J is TRBJ2-6; 7 nucleotides agree with TRBD1. TRBV5-3 is an ORF for which the function is uncertain. With 1 base clipped from V and 1 base from J, the junction kept 2 bases outside the gene matches. The CDR3 is 16 amino acids. The CDR3 loop is CARSLLTGSGANVLTF. The CDR3 bases are TGTGCCAGAAGCTTGCTGACAGGGTCTGGGGCCAACGTCCTGACTTTC.

The J gene is TRBJ1-4, the V gene TRBV7-9; D is undetermined. The CDR3 extends over 12 amino acids. Trimming removed 5 bases from V and 8 bases from J, with 9 bases in between. Germline lookup yields CDR1 SEHNR and CDR2 FQNEAQ (reference sequence). DNA for the CDR3: TGTGCCAGCAGCCCCCTGACCGAAAAACTGTTTTTT. Translation gives CASSPLTEKLFF.

For the CDR3, the DNA is TGTGCCTCTGGGGACAGGGGTAGAGGGCCCTATGGCTACACCTTC. Its translation: CASGDRGRGPYGYTF. This chain uses TRBV10-3 with TRBJ1-2; TRBD1 matches 10 bases. Germline assignment: CDR1 ENHRY and CDR2 SYGVKD. The CDR3 is made up of 15 amino acids. J gave up 4 bases and V 11 bases, and 13 bases lay outside the gene matches.